These 13 T cell receptor beta chains came from one sample sequenced in a study of cytomegalovirus exposure and HLA in healthy donors. The PCR employed 60 Vbeta primers together with 13 Jbeta primers. Libraries were prepared by immunoSEQ multiplex PCR; TCRdb keeps only in-frame clonotypes and omits some of them. The sample includes approximately 180,000 clones, under 80% of them seen just once. The sample consisted of PBMCs. The receptors were sampled from a woman between 50 and 59 years old in good health and CMV-seropositive.

The chain is built from TRBV6-5 and TRBJ1-5; D ambiguous. The CDR3 is 14 residues long. V shed 6 bases and J shed 4 bases, with 13 bases lying between them. The germline V gene encodes CDR1 MNHEY and CDR2 SVGAGI. The CDR3 DNA reads as TGTGCCAGCAGAGAATCGGTCCCTAATCAGCCCCAGCATTTT. It encodes CASRESVPNQPQHF.

V and J are TRBV5-5 and TRBJ1-4; no firm D call. Germline CDR1 reads SGHKS; CDR2 reads YYEKEE (reference sequence). The CDR3 has 11 amino acids. V lost 7 bases and J 6 bases, leaving 7 bases between the germline ends. The CDR3 bases are TGTGCCAGCGAGGGAGATGAAAAACTGTTTTTT. Translating it yields CASEGDEKLFF.

As to this clone: Other DNA sequences in the sample encode the same CDR3. The chain employs TRBV29-1 and TRBJ1-1, with TRBD1 identical over 11 bases. CDR3 length equals 13 residues. The J segment lost 4 bases and the V segment lost 6 bases, leaving 4 bases of the junction unmatched. Looked up from germline, CDR1 is SQVTM and CDR2 is ANQGSEA. The CDR3 region is CSVPGTGGTEAFF. DNA for the CDR3: TGCAGCGTCCCCGGGACAGGGGGCACTGAAGCTTTCTTT.

The chain recombines TRBV10-3 with TRBJ1-2; D may be TRBD1 (5 bases). Germline V gene sequence: CDR1 ENHRY, CDR2 SYGVKD. The CDR3 loop spans 13 amino acids. V was clipped by 2 bases and J by 4 bases, with 8 bases between them. As DNA, the CDR3 is TGTGCCATCAGTGAGACAGGAACCTATGGCTACACCTTC. This translates into CAISETGTYGYTF.

The chain joins TRBV25-1 to TRBJ1-2, with a weak D call TRBD1 (6 bases). Germline CDR1 MGHDK, CDR2 SYGVNS. The CDR3 totals 15 residues. Trimming pared 6 bases from V and 0 bases from J, leaving 14 bases between. The CDR3 here is CASSTDRSTNYGYTF. The CDR3 DNA follows: TGTGCCAGCAGCACCGACAGGTCAACTAACTATGGCTACACCTTC.

The rearrangement uses TRBV7-2 and TRBJ2-7, with 8 bases that match TRBD2. V lost 5 bases to trimming and J lost 3 bases; unmatched junction nucleotides: 3. The CDR3 contains 13 residues. Germline loops: CDR1 SGHTA, CDR2 FQGNSA. CDR3 nucleotides: TGTGCCAGCAGCCCCGGGGGGGTCTACGAGCAGTACTTC. This encodes CASSPGGVYEQYF.

The chain uses TRBV7-3 and TRBJ1-1; a weak D match, TRBD1 (5 bases). Trimming removed 1 base from V and 4 bases from J, with 13 bases in between. The CDR3 runs 15 residues. The V gene's germline CDR1 is SGHTA and CDR2 FQGTGA. CDR3 loop: CASSLMGGTGTEAFF. The CDR3 DNA sequence: TGTGCCAGCAGCTTAATGGGGGGTACAGGCACTGAAGCTTTCTTT.

The genes are TRBV5-1 and TRBJ2-5; 12 nucleotides match TRBD2. V was pared by 4 bases and J by 4 bases, with 8 bases of the junction left unmatched. The CDR3 spans 16 residues. The germline CDR1 and CDR2 sequences are SGHRS and YFSETQ. The chain's CDR3 is CASSPSLAGGVETQYF. The CDR3 DNA follows: TGCGCCAGCAGCCCTTCACTAGCGGGGGGAGTAGAGACCCAGTACTTC. Full variable domain (missing parts from reference TRBV5-1 and TRBJ2-5): KAGVTQTPRYLIKTRGQQVTLSCSPISGHRSVSWYQQTPGQGLQFLFEYFSETQRNKGNFPGRFSGRQFSNSRSEMNVSTLELGDSALYLCASSPSLAGGVETQYFGPGTRLLVL.

V usage is TRBV18 and J usage is TRBJ1-4; D possibly corresponds to TRBD1 (5 bases). Germline V gene lookup returns CDR1 KGHSH and CDR2 LQKENI. CDR3 length: 13 residues. V was clipped by 3 bases and J by 16 bases, with 18 bases between them. The CDR3, as DNA: TGTGCCAGCTCACCCCACCCAGGGTCTCCAGAGTTTTTT. Its translation: CASSPHPGSPEFF.

The V and J genes are TRBV6-5 and TRBJ1-6; a possible D gene is TRBD1 (5 bases). The CDR3 has 13 amino acids. The V end was cut by 10 bases, the J end by 8 bases, with 15 bases between. Per the germline V gene, CDR1 is MNHEY and CDR2 is SVGAGI. This CDR3 reads CATKRGKDSPLHF. CDR3 sequence (DNA): TGTGCCACCAAGCGGGGCAAGGATTCACCCCTCCACTTT.

This clone is a singleton in its sample. The chain combines TRBV9 with TRBJ2-2; D is unresolved. There are 15 residues in the CDR3. V was shortened by 4 bases and J by 6 bases, with 16 bases between the two germline ends. From germline, CDR1 is SGDLS and CDR2 YYNGEE. The CDR3 protein is CASSPLLYNPGELFF. CDR3 nucleotides: TGTGCCAGCAGCCCCCTTCTGTACAATCCCGGGGAGCTGTTTTTT.

CDR3 region: CASSGEGGEQYF. The CDR3 nucleotides are TGTGCCAGCAGTGGGGAGGGTGGCGAGCAGTACTTC. The chain carries TRBV2 and TRBJ2-7, with 7 bases fitting TRBD2. CDR1 and CDR2 (germline): SNHLY, FYNNEI. The CDR3 covers 12 residues. V shed 4 bases and J 6 bases; nucleotides not matched to a gene: 3.

This rearrangement joins TRBV6-1 to TRBJ1-6; unclear D gene. From germline, CDR1 is MNHNS and CDR2 SASEGT. V was cut by 1 base and J by 6 bases, with 10 bases left in between. The CDR3 runs 15 residues. This CDR3 reads CASSEGAHPNSPLHF. CDR3 sequence (DNA): TGTGCCAGCAGTGAAGGAGCTCACCCTAATTCACCCCTCCACTTT.